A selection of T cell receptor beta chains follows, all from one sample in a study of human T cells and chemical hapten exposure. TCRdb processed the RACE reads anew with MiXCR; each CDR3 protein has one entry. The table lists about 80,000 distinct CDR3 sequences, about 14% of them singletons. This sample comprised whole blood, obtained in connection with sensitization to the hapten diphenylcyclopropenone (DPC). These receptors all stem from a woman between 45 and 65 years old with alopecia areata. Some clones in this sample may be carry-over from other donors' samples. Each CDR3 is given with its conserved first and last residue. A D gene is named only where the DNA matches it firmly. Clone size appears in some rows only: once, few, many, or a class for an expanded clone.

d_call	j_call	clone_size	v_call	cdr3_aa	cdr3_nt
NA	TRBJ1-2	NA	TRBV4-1	CASSQDPTATYAYTF	TGCGCCAGCAGCCAAGACCCGACAGCTACCTATGCCTACACCTTC
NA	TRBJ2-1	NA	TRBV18	CASSPPTSGPRNEQFF	TGTGCCAGCTCACCACCGACAAGTGGCCCACGCAATGAGCAGTTCTTC
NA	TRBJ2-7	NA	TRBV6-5	CASSRNRGAYEQYF	TGTGCCAGCAGCCGCAACCGAGGGGCCTACGAGCAGTACTTC
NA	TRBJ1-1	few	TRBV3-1	CASVGNTEAFF	TGTGCCAGCGTCGGGAACACTGAAGCTTTCTTT
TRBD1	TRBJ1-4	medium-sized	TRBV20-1	CSAREAGGANEKLFF	TGCAGTGCTAGAGAGGCAGGGGGTGCTAATGAAAAACTGTTTTTT
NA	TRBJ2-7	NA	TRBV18	CASSPVPSHEQYF	TGTGCCAGCTCACCAGTCCCTAGCCACGAGCAGTACTTC
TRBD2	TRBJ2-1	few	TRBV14	CASSQVDRLAGNSSYNEQFF	TGTGCCAGCAGCCAAGTCGATCGTCTAGCGGGAAATTCCTCCTACAATGAGCAGTTCTTC
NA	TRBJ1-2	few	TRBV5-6	CASNLGPGAPAGYTF	TGTGCCAGCAACCTTGGACCAGGGGCCCCCGCCGGCTACACCTTC
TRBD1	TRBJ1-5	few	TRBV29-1	CSAAQAGGQQPQHF	TGCAGCGCTGCTCAGGCAGGGGGCCAGCAGCCCCAGCATTTT
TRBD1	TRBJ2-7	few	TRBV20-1	CSAIPSDREYGEQYF	TGCAGTGCTATACCTTCCGACAGGGAGTATGGCGAGCAGTACTTC
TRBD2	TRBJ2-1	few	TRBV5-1	CASSPLTSGRANEQFF	TGCGCCAGCAGCCCTCTGACTAGCGGGAGGGCCAATGAGCAGTTCTTC
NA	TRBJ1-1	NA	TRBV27	CASRNRQTNTEAFF	TGTGCCAGCAGGAACCGACAGACTAACACTGAAGCTTTCTTT
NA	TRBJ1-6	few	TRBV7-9	CSSSLSSNSPLHF	TGTTCCAGCAGCCTGAGTTCGAATTCACCCCTCCACTTT
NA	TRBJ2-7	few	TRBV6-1	CASSEYRDRDEQYF	TGTGCCAGCAGTGAATACCGAGATCGGGACGAGCAGTACTTC
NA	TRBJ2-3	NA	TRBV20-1	CSANPTGSGTDTQYF	TGCAGTGCTAACCCAACAGGGTCCGGCACAGATACGCAGTATTTT
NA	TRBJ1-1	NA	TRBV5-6	CASSLIESMNTEAFF	TGTGCCAGCAGCTTGATAGAAAGTATGAACACTGAAGCTTTCTTT
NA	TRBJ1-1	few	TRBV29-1	CSVERHLSSAFF	TGCAGCGTTGAACGGCACCTCTCATCGGCTTTCTTT
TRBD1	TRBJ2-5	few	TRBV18	CASSTQGAEETQYF	TGTGCCAGCTCAACTCAGGGGGCGGAGGAGACCCAGTACTTC
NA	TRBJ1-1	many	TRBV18	CASSTDRKNTEAFF	TGTGCCAGCTCAACAGACCGAAAGAACACTGAAGCTTTCTTT
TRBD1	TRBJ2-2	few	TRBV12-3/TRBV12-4	CASSRQGAGELFF	TGTGCCAGCAGTCGACAGGGGGCCGGGGAGCTGTTTTTT
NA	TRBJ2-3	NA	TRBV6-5	CASSYSIQGRGDTQYF	TGTGCCAGCAGTTACTCGATCCAGGGGCGCGGAGATACGCAGTATTTT
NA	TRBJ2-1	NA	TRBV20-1	CSALGSILQFF	TGCAGTGCCCTTGGGTCGATTTTGCAGTTCTTC
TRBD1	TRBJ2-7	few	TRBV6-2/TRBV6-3	CATRPGQGLGEQYF	TGTGCCACCCGACCGGGACAGGGTTTGGGCGAGCAGTACTTC
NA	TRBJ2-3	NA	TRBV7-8	CASSLASGGRADTQYF	TGTGCCAGCAGCTTAGCTTCCGGGGGTAGGGCAGATACGCAGTATTTT
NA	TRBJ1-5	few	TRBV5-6	CASSSRRGNQPQHF	TGTGCCAGCAGCTCGCGGCGGGGTAATCAGCCCCAGCATTTT
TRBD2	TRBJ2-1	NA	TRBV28	CASSLGTSGIYNEQFF	TGTGCCAGCAGTTTGGGGACTAGCGGGATCTACAATGAGCAGTTCTTC
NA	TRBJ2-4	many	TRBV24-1	CATSDGDPAKNIQYF	TGTGCCACCAGTGATGGGGACCCAGCCAAAAACATTCAGTACTTC
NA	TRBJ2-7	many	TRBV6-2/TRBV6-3	CASSPRDTSYEQYF	TGTGCCAGCAGTCCGCGGGACACATCCTACGAGCAGTACTTC
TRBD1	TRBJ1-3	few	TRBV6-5	CASKSDRQGRNTIYF	TGTGCCAGCAAATCAGATCGACAGGGGAGAAACACCATATATTTT
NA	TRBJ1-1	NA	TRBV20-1	CSANTEAFF	TGCAGTGCTAACACTGAAGCTTTCTTT
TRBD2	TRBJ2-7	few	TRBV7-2	CASSLPGRAPYEQYF	TGTGCCAGCAGCTTACCCGGGAGGGCCCCCTACGAGCAGTACTTC
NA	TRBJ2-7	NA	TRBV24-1	CATSDPAAWGNEQYF	TGTGCCACCAGTGATCCCGCTGCTTGGGGGAACGAGCAGTACTTC
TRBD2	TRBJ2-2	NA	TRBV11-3	CASSAGTSETGELFF	TGTGCCAGCAGCGCCGGGACTAGCGAAACAGGGGAGCTGTTTTTT
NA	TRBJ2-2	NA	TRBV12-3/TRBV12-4	CASTLPAGELFF	TGTGCCAGCACCCTCCCGGCCGGGGAGCTGTTTTTT
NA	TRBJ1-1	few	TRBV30	CALQLGTNTEAFF	TGTGCACTACAACTCGGGACTAACACTGAAGCTTTCTTT
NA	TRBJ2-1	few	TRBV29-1	CSVDQQGGEQFF	TGCAGCGTTGATCAACAGGGGGGGGAGCAGTTCTTC
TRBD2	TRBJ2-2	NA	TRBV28	CASRGLAIGELFF	TGTGCCAGCAGAGGACTAGCAATCGGGGAGCTGTTTTTT
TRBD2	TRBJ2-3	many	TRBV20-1	CSALGLAGGTDTQYF	TGCAGTGCTTTGGGACTAGCGGGAGGCACAGATACGCAGTATTTT
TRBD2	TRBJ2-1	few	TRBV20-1	CSARLGTSGRNEQFF	TGCAGTGCTAGATTGGGGACTAGCGGGAGGAATGAGCAGTTCTTC
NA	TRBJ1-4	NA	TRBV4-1	CASSQDLYSRKLFF	TGCGCCAGCAGCCAAGATTTATACAGCCGAAAACTGTTTTTT